This T cell receptor beta chain stems from a study of control samples from healthy donors and cancer patients. Profiling relied on immunoSEQ multiplex PCR, and the TCRdb table lists in-frame clones only, not all of them. The table includes 150,000 or so clones, 90% to 95% detected once. This CDR3 is 12 amino acids long. Per germline, CDR1 MNHEY and CDR2 SVGAGI. The V gene lost 8 bases and the J gene lost 7 bases, with 14 bases spanning the gap. The rearrangement links TRBV6-5 to TRBJ1-1; possible D gene TRBD1, 6 bases. This clonotype was obtained from a woman aged 30 to 39 in good health. The sequencing input was blood. The CDR3 spells CASSRGIFEAFF. The CDR3 region has the DNA TGTGCCAGCTCCAGGGGCATATTTGAAGCTTTCTTT.